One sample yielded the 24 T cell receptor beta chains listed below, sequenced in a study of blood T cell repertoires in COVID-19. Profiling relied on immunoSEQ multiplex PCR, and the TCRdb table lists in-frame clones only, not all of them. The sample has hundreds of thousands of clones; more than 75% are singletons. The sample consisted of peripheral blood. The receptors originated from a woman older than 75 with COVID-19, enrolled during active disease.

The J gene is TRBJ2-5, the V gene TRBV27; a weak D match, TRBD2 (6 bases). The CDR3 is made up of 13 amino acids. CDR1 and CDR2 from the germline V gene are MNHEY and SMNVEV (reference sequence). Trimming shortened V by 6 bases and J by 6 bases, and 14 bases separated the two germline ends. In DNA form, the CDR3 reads TGTGCCAGCAGGAGCCTTAGCGGACAGACCCAGTACTTC. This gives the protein CASRSLSGQTQYF.

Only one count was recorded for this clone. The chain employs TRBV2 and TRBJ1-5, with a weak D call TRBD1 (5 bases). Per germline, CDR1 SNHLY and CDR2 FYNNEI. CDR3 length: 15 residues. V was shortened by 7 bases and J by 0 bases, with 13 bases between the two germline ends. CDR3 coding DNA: TGTGCCAGCAAAGAAGGGGCTTATAGCAATCAGCCCCAGCATTTT. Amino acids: CASKEGAYSNQPQHF.

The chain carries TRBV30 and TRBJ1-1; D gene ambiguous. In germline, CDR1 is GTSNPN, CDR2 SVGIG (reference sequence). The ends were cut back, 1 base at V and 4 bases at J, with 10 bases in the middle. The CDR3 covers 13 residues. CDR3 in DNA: TGTGCCTGGAGTGCCGAGTCGGTCACTGAAGCTTTCTTT. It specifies CAWSAESVTEAFF.

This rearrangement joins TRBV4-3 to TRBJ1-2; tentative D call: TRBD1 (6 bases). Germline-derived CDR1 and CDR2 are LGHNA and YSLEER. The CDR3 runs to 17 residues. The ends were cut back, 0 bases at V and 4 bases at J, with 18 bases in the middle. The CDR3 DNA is TGCGCCAGCAGCCAAGATTATGGACAGACTGCACGCTATGGCTACACCTTC. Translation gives CASSQDYGQTARYGYTF.

CDR3 in DNA: TGTGCCAGCAGCCCCGGGACTAGCGGGGGGTATCGAGAGACCCAGTACTTC. This codes for CASSPGTSGGYRETQYF. The chain recombines TRBV5-6 with TRBJ2-5; 15 bases align to TRBD2. CDR3 size: 17 residues. J gave up 4 bases and V 4 bases, and 8 bases lay outside the gene matches. Per the germline V gene, CDR1 is SGHDT and CDR2 is YYEEEE.

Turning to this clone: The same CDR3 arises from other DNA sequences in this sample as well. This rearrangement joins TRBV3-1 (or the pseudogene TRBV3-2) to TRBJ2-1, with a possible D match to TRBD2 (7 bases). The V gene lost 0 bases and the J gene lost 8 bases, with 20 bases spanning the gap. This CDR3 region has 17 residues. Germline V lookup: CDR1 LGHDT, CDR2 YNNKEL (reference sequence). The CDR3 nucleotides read TGTGCCAGCAGCCAAGATGCTGGGCGGGGGCCGGGGGATGAGCAGTTCTTC. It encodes CASSQDAGRGPGDEQFF.

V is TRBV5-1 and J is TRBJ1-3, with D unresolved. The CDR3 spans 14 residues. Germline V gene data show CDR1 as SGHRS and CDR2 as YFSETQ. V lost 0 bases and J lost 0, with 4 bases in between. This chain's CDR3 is CASSLDISGNTIYF. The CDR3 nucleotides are TGCGCCAGCAGCTTGGACATCTCTGGAAACACCATATATTTT.

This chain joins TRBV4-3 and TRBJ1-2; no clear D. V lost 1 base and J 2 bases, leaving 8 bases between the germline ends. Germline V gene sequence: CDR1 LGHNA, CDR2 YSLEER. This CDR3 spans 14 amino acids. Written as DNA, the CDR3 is TGCGCCAGCAGCCAAGGGTCCAGGAACTATGGCTACACCTTC. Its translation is CASSQGSRNYGYTF.

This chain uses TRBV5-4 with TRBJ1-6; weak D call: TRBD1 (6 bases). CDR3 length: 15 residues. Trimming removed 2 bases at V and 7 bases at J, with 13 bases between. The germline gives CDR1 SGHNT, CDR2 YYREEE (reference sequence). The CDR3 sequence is CASSLRAGENSPLHF. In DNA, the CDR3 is TGTGCCAGCAGCTTACGGGCAGGGGAAAATTCACCCCTCCACTTT. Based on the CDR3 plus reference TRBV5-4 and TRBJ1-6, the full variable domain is ETGVTQSPTHLIKTRGQQVTLRCSSQSGHNTVSWYQQALGQGPQFIFQYYREEENGRGNFPPRFSGLQFPNYSSELNVNALELDDSALYLCASSLRAGENSPLHFGNGTRLTVT.

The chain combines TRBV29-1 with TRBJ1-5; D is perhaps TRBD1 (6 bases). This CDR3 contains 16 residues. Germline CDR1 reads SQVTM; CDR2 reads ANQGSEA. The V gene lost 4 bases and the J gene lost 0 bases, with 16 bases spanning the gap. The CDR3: CSVADGQTYSNQPQHF. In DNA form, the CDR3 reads TGCAGCGTTGCTGATGGACAGACCTATAGCAATCAGCCCCAGCATTTT.

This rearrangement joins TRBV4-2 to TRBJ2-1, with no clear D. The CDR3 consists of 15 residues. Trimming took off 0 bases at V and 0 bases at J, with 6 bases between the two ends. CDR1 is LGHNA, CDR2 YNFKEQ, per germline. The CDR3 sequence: CASSQDLVSYNEQFF. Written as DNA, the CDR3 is TGTGCCAGCAGCCAAGATCTAGTCTCCTACAATGAGCAGTTCTTC.

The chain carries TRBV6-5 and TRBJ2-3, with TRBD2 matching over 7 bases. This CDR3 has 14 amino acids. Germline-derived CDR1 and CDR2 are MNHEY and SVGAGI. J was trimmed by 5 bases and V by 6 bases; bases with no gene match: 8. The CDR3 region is CASRAGTTQDTQYF. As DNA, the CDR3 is TGTGCCAGCAGAGCCGGGACTACACAAGATACGCAGTATTTT.

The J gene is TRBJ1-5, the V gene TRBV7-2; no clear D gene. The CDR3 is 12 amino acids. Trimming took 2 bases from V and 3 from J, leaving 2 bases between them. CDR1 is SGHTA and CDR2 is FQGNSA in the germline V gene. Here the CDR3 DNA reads TGTGCCAGCAGCTTATACAATCAGCCCCAGCATTTT. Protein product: CASSLYNQPQHF.

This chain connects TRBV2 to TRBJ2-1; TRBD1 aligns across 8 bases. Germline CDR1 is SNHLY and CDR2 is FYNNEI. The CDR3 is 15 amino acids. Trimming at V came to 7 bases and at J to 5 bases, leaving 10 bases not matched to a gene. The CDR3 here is CASKKKGQANNEQFF. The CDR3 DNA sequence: TGTGCCAGCAAGAAAAAGGGACAGGCTAACAATGAGCAGTTCTTC. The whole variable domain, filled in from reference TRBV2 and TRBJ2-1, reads EPEVTQTPSHQVTQMGQEVILRCVPISNHLYFYWYRQILGQKVEFLVSFYNNEISEKSEIFDDQFSVERPDGSNFTLKIRSTKLEDSAMYFCASKKKGQANNEQFFGPGTRLTVL.

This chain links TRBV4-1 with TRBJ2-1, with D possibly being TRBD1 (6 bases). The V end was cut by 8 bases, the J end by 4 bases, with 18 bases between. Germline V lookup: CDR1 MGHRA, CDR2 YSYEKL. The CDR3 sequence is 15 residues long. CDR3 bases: TGCGCCAGCTCCCTTGAAGGACAGCCATACAATGAGCAGTTCTTC. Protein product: CASSLEGQPYNEQFF.

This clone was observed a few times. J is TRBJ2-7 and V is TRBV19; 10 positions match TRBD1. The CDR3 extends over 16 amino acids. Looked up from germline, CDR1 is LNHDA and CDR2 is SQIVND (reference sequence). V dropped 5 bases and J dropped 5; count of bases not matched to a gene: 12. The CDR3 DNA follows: TGTGCCAGTAGTCCGATCCCGGGACAGGGGTACGACGAGCAGTACTTC. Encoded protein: CASSPIPGQGYDEQYF.

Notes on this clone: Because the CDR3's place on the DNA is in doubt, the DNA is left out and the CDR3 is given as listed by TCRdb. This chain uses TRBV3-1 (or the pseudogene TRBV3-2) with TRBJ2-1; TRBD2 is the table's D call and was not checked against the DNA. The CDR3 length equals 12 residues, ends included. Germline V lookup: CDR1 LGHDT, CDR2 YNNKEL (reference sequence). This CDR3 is CASSWGGGISFF.

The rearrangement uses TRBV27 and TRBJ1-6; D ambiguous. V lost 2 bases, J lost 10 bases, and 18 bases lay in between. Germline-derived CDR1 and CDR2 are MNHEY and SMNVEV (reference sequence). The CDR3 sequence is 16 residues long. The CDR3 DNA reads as TGTGCCAGCAGTTTAGGATCGGGTCGGGATATCTCACCCCTCCACTTT. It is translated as CASSLGSGRDISPLHF.

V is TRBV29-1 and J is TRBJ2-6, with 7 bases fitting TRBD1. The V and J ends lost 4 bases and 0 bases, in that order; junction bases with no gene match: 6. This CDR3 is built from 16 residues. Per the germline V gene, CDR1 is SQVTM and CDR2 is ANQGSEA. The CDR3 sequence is CSVAVTGSSGANVLTF. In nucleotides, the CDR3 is TGCAGCGTTGCGGTGACAGGGAGCTCTGGGGCCAACGTCCTGACTTTC.

Here the CDR3 DNA reads TGTGCCAGCAGTTTAGGGACTTCCACCGGGGAGCTGTTTTTT. It yields the protein CASSLGTSTGELFF. V and J are TRBV27 and TRBJ2-2, with D possibly being TRBD2 (6 bases). The CDR3 contains 14 residues. Germline CDR1 and CDR2: MNHEY and SMNVEV (reference sequence). V shed 2 bases and J shed 4 bases, with 8 bases lying between them.

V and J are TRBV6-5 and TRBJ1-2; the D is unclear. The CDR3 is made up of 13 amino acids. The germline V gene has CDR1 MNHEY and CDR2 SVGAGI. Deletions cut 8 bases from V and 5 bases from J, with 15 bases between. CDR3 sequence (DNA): TGTGCCAGCGGAACCGGGGAACTATATGGCTACACCTTC. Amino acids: CASGTGELYGYTF.

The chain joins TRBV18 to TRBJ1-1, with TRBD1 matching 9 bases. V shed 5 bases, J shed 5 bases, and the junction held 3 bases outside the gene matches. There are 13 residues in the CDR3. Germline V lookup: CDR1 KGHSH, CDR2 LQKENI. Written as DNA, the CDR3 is TGTGCCAGCTCAGGACAGGGGAGTACTGAAGCTTTCTTT. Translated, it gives CASSGQGSTEAFF.

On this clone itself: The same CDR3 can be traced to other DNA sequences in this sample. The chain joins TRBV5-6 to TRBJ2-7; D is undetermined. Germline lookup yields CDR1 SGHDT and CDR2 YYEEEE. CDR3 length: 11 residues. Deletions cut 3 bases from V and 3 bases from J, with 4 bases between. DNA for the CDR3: TGTGCCAGCAGCTCCTACTACGAGCAGTACTTC. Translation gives CASSSYYEQYF. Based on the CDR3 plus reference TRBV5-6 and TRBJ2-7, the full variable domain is DAGVTQSPTHLIKTRGQQVTLRCSPKSGHDTVSWYQQALGQGPQFIFQYYEEEERQRGNFPDRFSGHQFPNYSSELNVNALLLGDSALYLCASSSYYEQYFGPGTRLTVT.

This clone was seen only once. The CDR3 DNA reads as TGTGCCAGCAGCGTCGGGCAGGGGCTTAACACCGGGGAGCTGTTTTTT. This codes for CASSVGQGLNTGELFF. V and J are TRBV9 and TRBJ2-2, with a possible D match to TRBD1 (6 bases). CDR1 and CDR2 from the germline V gene are SGDLS and YYNGEE. The CDR3 runs 16 residues. V was clipped by 2 bases and J by 2 bases, with 13 bases between them.